The 17 T cell receptor beta chains below were found in one sample sequenced in a study of early stage breast cancer tumors. The repertoire was sequenced with immunoSEQ multiplex PCR; TCRdb's copy has only in-frame clones and lacks some. This sample has approximately 50,000 clones, with about 80% found just once. Sequencing was performed on blood. These receptors were taken from a young adult with breast cancer.

The V and J genes are TRBV10-2 and TRBJ2-7; D gene unclear. CDR1 and CDR2 (germline): WSHSY, SAAADI. The CDR3 runs to 11 residues. V was clipped by 7 bases and J by 5 bases, with 9 bases between them. The CDR3 nucleotides are TGCGCCAGCAAGGCGATAGACGAGCAGTACTTC. As protein: CASKAIDEQYF.

The genes are TRBV2 and TRBJ2-7; no reliable D call. Germline CDR1 SNHLY, CDR2 FYNNEI. The V and J ends lost 7 bases and 1 base respectively, with 8 bases between them. The CDR3 has 12 amino acids. As DNA, the CDR3 is TGTGCCAGCAACGACCCATCCTACGAGCAGTACTTC. Its protein is CASNDPSYEQYF. The full variable domain, its missing parts supplied by reference TRBV2 and TRBJ2-7, is EPEVTQTPSHQVTQMGQEVILRCVPISNHLYFYWYRQILGQKVEFLVSFYNNEISEKSEIFDDQFSVERPDGSNFTLKIRSTKLEDSAMYFCASNDPSYEQYFGPGTRLTVT.

The chain employs TRBV29-1 and TRBJ2-5; 9 positions match TRBD1. The germline CDR1 and CDR2 sequences are SQVTM and ANQGSEA. This CDR3 spans 13 amino acids. V lost 8 bases and J lost 5; bases outside the gene matches: 9. The CDR3 coding sequence is TGCAGCTCCCAAATTGACAGGGGGGAGACCCAGTACTTC. As protein: CSSQIDRGETQYF. The full variable domain, completed using reference TRBV29-1 and TRBJ2-5, is SAVISQKPSRDICQRGTSLTIQCQVDSQVTMMFWYRQQPGQSLTLIATANQGSEATYESGFVIDKFPISRPNLTFSTLTVSNMSPEDSSIYLCSSQIDRGETQYFGPGTRLLVL.

The sample holds one count of this clone. The V call is TRBV27, the J call TRBJ2-1, with D perhaps being TRBD1 or TRBD2 (5 bases each). Germline V gene lookup returns CDR1 MNHEY and CDR2 SMNVEV (reference sequence). This CDR3 contains 15 residues. V was shortened by 2 bases and J by 3 bases, with 11 bases between the two germline ends. CDR3 sequence: CASSLIWGIYNEQFF. In nucleotides, the CDR3 is TGTGCCAGCAGTTTAATCTGGGGGATCTACAATGAGCAGTTCTTC.

The genes are TRBV7-9 and TRBJ2-3; D gene unclear. Germline CDR1 SEHNR, CDR2 FQNEAQ (reference sequence). There are 17 residues in the CDR3. V was cut by 1 base and J by 6 bases, with 20 bases left in between. The CDR3 spells CASSLVLRLQKRDTQYF. CDR3 DNA: TGTGCCAGCAGCTTAGTATTGCGGCTACAAAAGAGGGATACGCAGTATTTT.

The gene calls are TRBV9 and TRBJ1-1; D remains unclear. There are 15 residues in the CDR3. V shed 0 bases and J shed 11 bases, with 20 bases lying between them. CDR1 and CDR2 (germline): SGDLS, YYNGEE. The CDR3 sequence is CASSVVDRTLVDAFF. CDR3 in DNA: TGTGCCAGCAGCGTAGTTGATCGGACCCTGGTGGACGCTTTCTTT.

J is TRBJ2-1 and V is TRBV18, with 7 bases lining up with TRBD2. Unmatched junction bases numbered 6, after V lost 4 bases and J lost 9 bases. The CDR3 has 13 residues. The germline V gene encodes CDR1 KGHSH and CDR2 LQKENI. The CDR3 DNA sequence: TGTGCCAGCTCACGGCGGGAGTCAGGTGAGCAGTTCTTC. Its protein is CASSRRESGEQFF.

The chain couples TRBV7-3 to TRBJ2-5, with TRBD2 as a possible D gene (6 bases). Germline V lookup: CDR1 SGHTA, CDR2 FQGTGA. CDR3 length: 15 residues. V was shortened by 2 bases and J by 5 bases, with 15 bases between the two germline ends. CDR3 residues: CASSLESSGVETQYF. In nucleotides, the CDR3 is TGTGCCAGCAGCTTAGAAAGTAGCGGAGTTGAGACCCAGTACTTC.

The chain employs TRBV19 and TRBJ1-2; weak D call: TRBD1 (5 bases). This CDR3 spans 17 amino acids. V lost 1 base and J lost 0, with 15 bases in between. Germline CDR1 LNHDA, CDR2 SQIVND (reference sequence). The CDR3 coding sequence is TGTGCCAGTAGTATAGGGGCGGAGGGACTGACTAACTATGGCTACACCTTC. Translated, it gives CASSIGAEGLTNYGYTF.

The chain recombines TRBV9 with TRBJ2-1, with 8 bases matching TRBD1. The CDR3 consists of 14 residues. The V and J ends lost 7 bases and 5 bases, in that order; junction bases with no gene match: 8. Germline-derived CDR1 and CDR2 are SGDLS and YYNGEE. In DNA form, the CDR3 reads TGTGCCAGCGAGGAGCAGGGGGCGGACAATGAGCAGTTCTTC. Its translation is CASEEQGADNEQFF.

The chain couples TRBV5-4 to TRBJ2-7, with 7 bases lining up with TRBD1. The CDR3 is 13 amino acids. Trimming took 5 bases from V and 1 from J; bases not matched to a gene: 3. Germline V gene lookup returns CDR1 SGHNT and CDR2 YYREEE (reference sequence). Here the CDR3 DNA reads TGTGCCAGCAGGTTACAGGGGTCCTACGAGCAGTACTTC. Residues: CASRLQGSYEQYF.

This clone was seen only a few times. This rearrangement joins TRBV18 to TRBJ2-7, with a possible D match to TRBD1 (6 bases). V lost 2 bases and J lost 2, with 13 bases in between. Germline CDR1 KGHSH, CDR2 LQKENI. CDR3 length: 15 amino acids. Written as DNA, the CDR3 is TGTGCCAGCTCACCAGCAGGGGATCTCACCTACGAGCAGTACTTC. Translation gives CASSPAGDLTYEQYF.

V gene TRBV5-3 combines with J gene TRBJ2-5, with 10 bases matching TRBD2. TRBV5-3 is assigned to the ORF class and has an uncertain function. This CDR3 has 16 amino acids. Trimming removed 4 bases from V and 2 bases from J; junction bases left unmatched: 8. The CDR3 coding sequence is TGTGCCAGAAGCCCGGAGCGGGGGGGGCCTCAAGAGACCCAGTACTTC. It yields the protein CARSPERGGPQETQYF.

The J gene is TRBJ1-4, the V gene TRBV7-2; D gene ambiguous. Trimming removed 4 bases at V and 8 bases at J, with 8 bases between. Germline CDR1 and CDR2: SGHTA and FQGNSA. The CDR3 extends over 12 amino acids. The CDR3 DNA sequence: TGTGCCAGCAGCTCCAATGGGGAAAAACTGTTTTTT. Translated: CASSSNGEKLFF.

The table lists this clone with a count of one. The rearrangement links TRBV6-5 to TRBJ1-4; D call uncertain. V was trimmed by 6 bases and J by 3 bases, leaving 11 bases between them. This CDR3 has 14 amino acids. CDR1 and CDR2 (germline): MNHEY, SVGAGI. The CDR3 DNA reads as TGTGCCAGCAGCCCTCCTGAAGCTAATGAAAAACTGTTTTTT. Its translation is CASSPPEANEKLFF.

The chain is built from TRBV6-1 and TRBJ2-3; 11 bases match TRBD2. This CDR3 region has 14 residues. V was pared by 6 bases and J by 3 bases, with 2 bases of the junction left unmatched. From germline, CDR1 is MNHNS and CDR2 SASEGT. The CDR3 sequence is CASRASGRTDTQYF. CDR3 sequence (DNA): TGTGCCAGCAGAGCTAGCGGGAGGACAGATACGCAGTATTTT.

V and J are TRBV15 and TRBJ2-1; 13 bases are shared with TRBD2. Germline CDR1 LNHNV, CDR2 YYDKDF (reference sequence). This CDR3 has 16 residues. V gave up 5 bases and J gave up 6 bases; unmatched junction bases: 7. The DNA of the CDR3 is TGTGCCACCAGCGGCCAACTAGCGGGAGGGGTCAATGAGCAGTTCTTC. Its translation: CATSGQLAGGVNEQFF.